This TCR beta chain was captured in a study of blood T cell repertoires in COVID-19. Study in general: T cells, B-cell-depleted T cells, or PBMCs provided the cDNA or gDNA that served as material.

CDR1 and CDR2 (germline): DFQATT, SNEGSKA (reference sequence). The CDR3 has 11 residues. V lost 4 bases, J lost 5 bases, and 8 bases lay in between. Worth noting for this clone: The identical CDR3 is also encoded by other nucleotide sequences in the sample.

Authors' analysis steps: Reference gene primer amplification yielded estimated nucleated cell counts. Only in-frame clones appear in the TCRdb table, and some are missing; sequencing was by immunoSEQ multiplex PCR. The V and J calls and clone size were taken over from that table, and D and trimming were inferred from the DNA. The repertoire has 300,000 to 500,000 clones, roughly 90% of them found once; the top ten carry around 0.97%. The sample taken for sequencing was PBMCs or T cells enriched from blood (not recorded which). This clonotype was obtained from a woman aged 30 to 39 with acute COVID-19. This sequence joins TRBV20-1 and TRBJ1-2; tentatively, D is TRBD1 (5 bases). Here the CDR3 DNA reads TGCAGTGCTACCGACAGTTATGGCTACACCTTC. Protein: CSATDSYGYTF.